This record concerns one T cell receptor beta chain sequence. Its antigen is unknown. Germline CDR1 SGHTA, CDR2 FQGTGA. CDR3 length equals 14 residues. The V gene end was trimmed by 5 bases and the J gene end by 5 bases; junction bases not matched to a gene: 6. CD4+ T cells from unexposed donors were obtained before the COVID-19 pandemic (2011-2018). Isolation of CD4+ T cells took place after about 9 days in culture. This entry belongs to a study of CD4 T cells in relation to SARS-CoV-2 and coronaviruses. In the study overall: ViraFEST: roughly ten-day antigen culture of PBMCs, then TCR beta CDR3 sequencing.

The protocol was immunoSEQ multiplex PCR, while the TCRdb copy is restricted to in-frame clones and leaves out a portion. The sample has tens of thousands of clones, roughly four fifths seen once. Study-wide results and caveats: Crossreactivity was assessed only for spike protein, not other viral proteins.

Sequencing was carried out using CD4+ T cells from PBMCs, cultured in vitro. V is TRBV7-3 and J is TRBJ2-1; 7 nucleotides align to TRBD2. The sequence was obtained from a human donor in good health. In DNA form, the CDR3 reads TGTGCCAGCAGCCCAATGGGACTACACAATGAGCAGTTCTTC. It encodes CASSPMGLHNEQFF.